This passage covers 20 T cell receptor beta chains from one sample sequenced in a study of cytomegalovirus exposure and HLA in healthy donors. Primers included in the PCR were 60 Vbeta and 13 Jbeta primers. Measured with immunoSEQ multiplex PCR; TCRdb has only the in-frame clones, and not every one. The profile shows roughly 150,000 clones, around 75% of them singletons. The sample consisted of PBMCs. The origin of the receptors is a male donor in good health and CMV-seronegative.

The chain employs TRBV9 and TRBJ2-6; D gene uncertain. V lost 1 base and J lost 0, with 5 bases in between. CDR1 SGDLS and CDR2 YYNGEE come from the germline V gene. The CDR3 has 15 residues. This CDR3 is CASSVHSSGANVLTF. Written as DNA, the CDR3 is TGTGCCAGCAGCGTACACAGCTCTGGGGCCAACGTCCTGACTTTC.

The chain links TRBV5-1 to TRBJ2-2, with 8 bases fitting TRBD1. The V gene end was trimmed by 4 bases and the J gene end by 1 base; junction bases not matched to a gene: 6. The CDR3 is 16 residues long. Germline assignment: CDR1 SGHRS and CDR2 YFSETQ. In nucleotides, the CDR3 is TGCGCCAGCAGCATTGGAGACAGGGGGAACACCGGGGAGCTGTTTTTT. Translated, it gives CASSIGDRGNTGELFF. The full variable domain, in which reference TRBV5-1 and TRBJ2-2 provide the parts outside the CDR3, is KAGVTQTPRYLIKTRGQQVTLSCSPISGHRSVSWYQQTPGQGLQFLFEYFSETQRNKGNFPGRFSGRQFSNSRSEMNVSTLELGDSALYLCASSIGDRGNTGELFFGEGSRLTVL.

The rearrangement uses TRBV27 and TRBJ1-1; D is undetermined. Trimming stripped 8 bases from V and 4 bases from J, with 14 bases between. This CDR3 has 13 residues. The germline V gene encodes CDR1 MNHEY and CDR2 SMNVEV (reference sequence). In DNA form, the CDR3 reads TGTGCCAGCGGTGCGGGTGTATCCACTGAAGCTTTCTTT. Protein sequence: CASGAGVSTEAFF.

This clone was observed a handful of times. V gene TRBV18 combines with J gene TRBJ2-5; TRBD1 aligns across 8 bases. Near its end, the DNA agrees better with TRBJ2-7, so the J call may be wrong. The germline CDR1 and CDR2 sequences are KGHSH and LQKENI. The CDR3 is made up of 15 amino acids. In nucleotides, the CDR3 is TGTGCCAGCTCCCCGCCCGGGGACAGGTTGTACGAGCAGTACTTC. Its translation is CASSPPGDRLYEQYF.

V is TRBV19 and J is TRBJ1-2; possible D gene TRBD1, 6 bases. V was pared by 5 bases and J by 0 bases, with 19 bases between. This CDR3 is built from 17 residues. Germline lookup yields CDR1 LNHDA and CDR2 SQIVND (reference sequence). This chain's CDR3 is CASSAPSRDTTNYGYTF. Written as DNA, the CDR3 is TGTGCCAGTAGTGCTCCCTCTCGGGACACAACTAACTATGGCTACACCTTC.

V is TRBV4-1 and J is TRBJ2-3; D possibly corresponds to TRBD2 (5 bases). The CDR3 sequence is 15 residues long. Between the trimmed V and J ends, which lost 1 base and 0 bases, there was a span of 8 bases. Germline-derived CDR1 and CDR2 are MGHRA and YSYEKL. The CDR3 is CASSQVRTSTDTQYF. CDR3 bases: TGCGCCAGCAGCCAAGTTAGGACTAGCACAGATACGCAGTATTTT.

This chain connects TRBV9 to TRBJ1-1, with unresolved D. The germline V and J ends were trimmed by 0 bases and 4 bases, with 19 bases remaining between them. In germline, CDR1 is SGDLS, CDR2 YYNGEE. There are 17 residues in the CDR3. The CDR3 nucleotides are TGTGCCAGCAGCGTAGAGCCGGAGTGGGTGGCGCGCACTGAAGCTTTCTTT. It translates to CASSVEPEWVARTEAFF.

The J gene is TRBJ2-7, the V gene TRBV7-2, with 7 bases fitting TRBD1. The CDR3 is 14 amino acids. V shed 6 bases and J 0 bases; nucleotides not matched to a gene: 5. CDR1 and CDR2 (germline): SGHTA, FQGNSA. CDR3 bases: TGTGCCAGCAGGCTGGGACAGTTCTCCTACGAGCAGTACTTC. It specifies CASRLGQFSYEQYF.

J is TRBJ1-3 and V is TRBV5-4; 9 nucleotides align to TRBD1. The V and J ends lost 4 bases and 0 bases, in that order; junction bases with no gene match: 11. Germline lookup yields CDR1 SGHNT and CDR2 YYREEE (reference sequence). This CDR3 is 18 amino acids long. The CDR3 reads CASSKGQGETSSGNTIYF. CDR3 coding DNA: TGTGCCAGCAGCAAGGGACAGGGCGAGACTTCCTCTGGAAACACCATATATTTT.

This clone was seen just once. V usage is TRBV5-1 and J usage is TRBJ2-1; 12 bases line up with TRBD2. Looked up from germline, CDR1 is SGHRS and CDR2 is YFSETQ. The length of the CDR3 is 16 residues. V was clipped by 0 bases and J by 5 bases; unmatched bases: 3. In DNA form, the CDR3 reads TGCGCCAGCAGCTTGGTGACTAGCGGGAGACACAATGAGCAGTTCTTC. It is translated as CASSLVTSGRHNEQFF. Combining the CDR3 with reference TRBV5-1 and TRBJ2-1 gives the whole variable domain KAGVTQTPRYLIKTRGQQVTLSCSPISGHRSVSWYQQTPGQGLQFLFEYFSETQRNKGNFPGRFSGRQFSNSRSEMNVSTLELGDSALYLCASSLVTSGRHNEQFFGPGTRLTVL.

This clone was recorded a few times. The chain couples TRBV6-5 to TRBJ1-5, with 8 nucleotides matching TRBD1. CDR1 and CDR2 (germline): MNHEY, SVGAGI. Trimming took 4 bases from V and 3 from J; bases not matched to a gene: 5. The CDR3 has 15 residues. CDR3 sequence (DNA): TGTGCCAGCAGTTTTGGGACAGGACTCAATCAGCCCCAGCATTTT. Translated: CASSFGTGLNQPQHF.

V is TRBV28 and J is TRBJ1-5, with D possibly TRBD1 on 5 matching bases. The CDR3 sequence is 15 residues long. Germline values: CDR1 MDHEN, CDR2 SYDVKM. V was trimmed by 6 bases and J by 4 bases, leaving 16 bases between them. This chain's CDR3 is CASRYPGGENQPQHF. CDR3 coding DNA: TGTGCCAGCAGATACCCGGGGGGTGAAAATCAGCCCCAGCATTTT.

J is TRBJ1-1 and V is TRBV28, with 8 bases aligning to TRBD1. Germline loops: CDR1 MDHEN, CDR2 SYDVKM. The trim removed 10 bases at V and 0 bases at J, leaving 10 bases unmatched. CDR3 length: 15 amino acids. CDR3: CAIHQGAGVNTEAFF. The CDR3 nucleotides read TGTGCCATCCATCAGGGGGCGGGGGTGAACACTGAAGCTTTCTTT.

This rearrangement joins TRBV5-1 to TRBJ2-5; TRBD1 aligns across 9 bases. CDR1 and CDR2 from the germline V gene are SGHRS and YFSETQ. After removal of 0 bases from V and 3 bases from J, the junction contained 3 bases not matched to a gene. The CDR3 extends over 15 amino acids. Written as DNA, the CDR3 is TGCGCCAGCAGCTTGGCCTGGACAGGGGAAGAGACCCAGTACTTC. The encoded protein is CASSLAWTGEETQYF.

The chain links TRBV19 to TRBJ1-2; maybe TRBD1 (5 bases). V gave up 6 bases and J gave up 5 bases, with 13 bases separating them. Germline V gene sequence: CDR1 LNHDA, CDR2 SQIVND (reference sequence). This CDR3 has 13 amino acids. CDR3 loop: CASSPSGGYGYTF. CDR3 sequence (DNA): TGTGCCAGTAGCCCGTCGGGGGGTTATGGCTACACCTTC.

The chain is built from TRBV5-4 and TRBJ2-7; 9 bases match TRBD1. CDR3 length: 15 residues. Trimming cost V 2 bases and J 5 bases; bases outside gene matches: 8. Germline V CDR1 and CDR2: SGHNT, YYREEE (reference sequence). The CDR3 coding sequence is TGTGCCAGCAGCTTTCCGGGACAGGGAAACCACGAGCAGTACTTC. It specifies CASSFPGQGNHEQYF.

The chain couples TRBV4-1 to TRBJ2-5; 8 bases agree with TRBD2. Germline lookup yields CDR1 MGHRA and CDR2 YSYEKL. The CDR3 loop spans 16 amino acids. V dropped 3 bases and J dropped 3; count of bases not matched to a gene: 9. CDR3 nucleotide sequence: TGCGCCAGCAGCCATTCCCGGGGGGGATCGGAAGAGACCCAGTACTTC. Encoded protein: CASSHSRGGSEETQYF.

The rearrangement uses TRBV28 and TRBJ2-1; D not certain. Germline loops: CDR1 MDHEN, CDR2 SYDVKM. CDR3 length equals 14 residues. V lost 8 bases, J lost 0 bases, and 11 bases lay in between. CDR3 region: CASRRGGSYNEQFF. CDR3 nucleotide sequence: TGTGCCAGCCGACGAGGCGGCTCCTACAATGAGCAGTTCTTC. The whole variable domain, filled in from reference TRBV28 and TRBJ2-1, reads DVKVTQSSRYLVKRTGEKVFLECVQDMDHENMFWYRQDPGLGLRLIYFSYDVKMKEKGDIPEGYSVSREKKERFSLILESASTNQTSMYLCASRRGGSYNEQFFGPGTRLTVL.

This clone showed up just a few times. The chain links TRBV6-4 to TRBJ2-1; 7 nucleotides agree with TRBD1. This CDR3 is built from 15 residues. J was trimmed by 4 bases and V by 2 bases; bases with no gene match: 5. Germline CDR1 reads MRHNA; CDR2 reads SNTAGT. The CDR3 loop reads CASSDRAGGYNEQFF. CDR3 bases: TGTGCCAGCAGTGACAGGGCAGGGGGTTACAATGAGCAGTTCTTC.

CDR3 in DNA: TGTGCCAGCAGTGCCATACAGGTGGGGAATCAGCCCCAGCATTTT. Its protein is CASSAIQVGNQPQHF. The rearrangement joins TRBV28 to TRBJ1-5, with a possible D match to TRBD1 (5 bases). The CDR3 extends over 15 amino acids. Deletions cut 5 bases from V and 4 bases from J, with 15 bases between. Germline assignment: CDR1 MDHEN and CDR2 SYDVKM.